The present T cell receptor beta chain was sequenced within a study of T cells expressing NK-cell markers. TCRdb re-analyzed the 5' RACE reads; it lists each CDR3 protein once, without DNA. This repertoire includes roughly 450,000 distinct CDR3 sequences. CDR1 is LNHNV, CDR2 YYDKDF, per germline (reference sequence). This CDR3 has 15 residues. The receptor's source is a woman in her 50s in good health. Sequencing was done on a sample of blood T cells: a sorted CD56 or NKG2C T cell subset, CD4+ or CD8+ T cells, or bulk PBMC T cells (not recorded which). The chain is built from TRBV15 and TRBJ2-7; TCRdb calls TRBD1, which cannot be checked without DNA. The CDR3 sequence: CATSRKTGALGEQYF.